These T cell receptor beta chains were read from a single sample in a study of OX40 agonist ivuxolimab in advanced cancers. Produced via immunoSEQ multiplex PCR; TCRdb's table is partial and in-frame only. The table has 65,000 or so clones, approximately 88% seen once. The source material was CD4+ or CD8+ T cells sorted from blood, sampled in a trial of the OX40 agonist ivuxolimab. The origin of the receptors is an adult with an advanced solid tumor such as melanoma, head and neck, liver or kidney cancer. CDR3s include the opening cysteine and the closing phenylalanine or tryptophan. Fields, in order: J gene, V gene, D gene, CDR3 DNA, CDR3 protein. A D gene is named only where the DNA matches it firmly.

J: TRBJ2-1; V: TRBV5-6; D: TRBD2; DNA: TGTGCCAGCAGCTCACCGGGACTAGCTAACAATGAGCAGTTCTTC; CDR3: CASSSPGLANNEQFF
J: TRBJ2-3; V: TRBV7-6; D: -; DNA: TGTGCCAGCAGCTTCTCGGACACAGATACGCAGTATTTT; CDR3: CASSFSDTDTQYF
J: TRBJ1-2; V: TRBV5-1; D: -; DNA: TGCGCCAGCAGCTTGGGTCCTCGGACTAACTATGGCTACACCTTC; CDR3: CASSLGPRTNYGYTF
J: TRBJ2-7; V: TRBV9; D: -; DNA: TGTGCCAGCAGCGTAGAAGGGACCGCCTACGAGCAGTACTTC; CDR3: CASSVEGTAYEQYF
J: TRBJ2-1; V: TRBV9; D: -; DNA: TGTGCCAGCAGCGTAGGAGTTCAGGGCTACAATGAGCAGTTCTTC; CDR3: CASSVGVQGYNEQFF
J: TRBJ2-1; V: TRBV28; D: TRBD2; DNA: TGTGCCAGCAGTTTAGGACTAGCGGGAGGGAGGGATGAGCAGTTCTTC; CDR3: CASSLGLAGGRDEQFF
J: TRBJ2-4; V: TRBV20-1; D: -; DNA: TGCAGTGCTCTGTTAGGAAACATTCAGTACTTC; CDR3: CSALLGNIQYF
J: TRBJ2-3; V: TRBV11-3; D: -; DNA: TGTGCCAGCAGCCCGAACAGTCCAGATACGCAGTATTTT; CDR3: CASSPNSPDTQYF
J: TRBJ2-5; V: TRBV11-2; D: -; DNA: TGTGCCAGCAGCTTAAGTCTCCAAGAGACCCAGTACTTC; CDR3: CASSLSLQETQYF
J: TRBJ2-3; V: TRBV5-1; D: TRBD1; DNA: TGCGCCAGCAGCTTGCTAGGACAGGCTCGCACAGATACGCAGTATTTT; CDR3: CASSLLGQARTDTQYF
J: TRBJ1-1; V: TRBV6-5; D: -; DNA: TGTGCCAGCAGTTACTCGAGGCACACTGAAGCTTTCTTT; CDR3: CASSYSRHTEAFF